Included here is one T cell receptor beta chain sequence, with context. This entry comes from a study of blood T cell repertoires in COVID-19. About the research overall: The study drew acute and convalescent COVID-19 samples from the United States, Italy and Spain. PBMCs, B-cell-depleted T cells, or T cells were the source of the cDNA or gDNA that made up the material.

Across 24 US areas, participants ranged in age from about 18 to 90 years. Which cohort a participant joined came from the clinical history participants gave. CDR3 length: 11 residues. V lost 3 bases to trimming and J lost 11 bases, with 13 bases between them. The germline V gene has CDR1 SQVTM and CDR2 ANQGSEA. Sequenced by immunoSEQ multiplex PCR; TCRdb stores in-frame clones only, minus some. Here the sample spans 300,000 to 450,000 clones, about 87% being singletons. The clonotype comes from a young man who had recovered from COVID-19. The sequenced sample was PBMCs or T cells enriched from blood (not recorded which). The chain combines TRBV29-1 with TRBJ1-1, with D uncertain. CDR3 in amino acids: CSVERGSYAFF. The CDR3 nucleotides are TGCAGCGTTGAGCGGGGATCCTACGCTTTCTTT.